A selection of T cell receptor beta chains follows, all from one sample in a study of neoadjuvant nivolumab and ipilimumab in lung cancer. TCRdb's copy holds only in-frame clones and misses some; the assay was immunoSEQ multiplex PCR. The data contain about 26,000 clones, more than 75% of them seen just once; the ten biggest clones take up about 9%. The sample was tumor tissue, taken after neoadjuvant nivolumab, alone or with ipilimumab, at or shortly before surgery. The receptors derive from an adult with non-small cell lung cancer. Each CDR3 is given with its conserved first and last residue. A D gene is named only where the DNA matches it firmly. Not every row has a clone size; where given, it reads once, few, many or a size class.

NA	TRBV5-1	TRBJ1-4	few	TGCGCCAGCAGCTTGGAACCAACGTCCGAAAAACTGTTTTTT	CASSLEPTSEKLFF
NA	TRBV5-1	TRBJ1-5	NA	TGCGCCAGCAGCTTGGGGGGGGTTAATCAGCCCCAGCATTTT	CASSLGGVNQPQHF
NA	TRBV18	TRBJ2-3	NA	TGTGCCAGCTCACCTCGTCTAGCCGGAGGAGGCACAGATACGCAGTATTTT	CASSPRLAGGGTDTQYF
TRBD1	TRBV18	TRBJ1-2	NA	TGTGCCAGCTCCTCACAGCCGCCCGGGACAGGGGCCTTCTATGGCTACACCTTC	CASSSQPPGTGAFYGYTF
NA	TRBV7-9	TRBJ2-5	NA	TGTGCCAGCAGCTTATCTCGTGCTAGCAGGTACCAAGAGACCCAGTACTTC	CASSLSRASRYQETQYF
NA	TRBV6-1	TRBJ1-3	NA	TGTGCCAGCAAGCATCCCCAGGTGGACACCATATATTTT	CASKHPQVDTIYF
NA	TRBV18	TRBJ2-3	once	TGTGCCAGCTCACCTCTAGCGATACGGGCGGGAGATACGCAGTATTTT	CASSPLAIRAGDTQYF
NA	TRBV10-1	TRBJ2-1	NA	TGCGCCAGCAGTGAGTCGATAGGGACACCTTCGCTCTTC	CASSESIGTPSLF
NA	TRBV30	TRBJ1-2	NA	TGTGCCTGGAGTGTGCTACGCTATGGCTACACCTTC	CAWSVLRYGYTF
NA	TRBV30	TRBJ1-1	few	TGTGCCTGGAGCCCAGCAATCACTGAAGCTTTCTTT	CAWSPAITEAFF
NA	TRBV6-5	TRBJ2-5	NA	TGTGCCAGCAGTTATAAGCATAACTCAGAGACCCAGTACTTC	CASSYKHNSETQYF
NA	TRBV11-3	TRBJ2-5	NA	TGTGCCAGCAGCTGGAACAGCCAAGAGACCCAGTACTTC	CASSWNSQETQYF
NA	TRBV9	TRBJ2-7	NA	TGTGCCAGCAGCCCCCGGTCCGACGAGCAGTACTTC	CASSPRSDEQYF
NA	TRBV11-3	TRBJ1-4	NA	TGTGCCAGCAGCCACCTTGGGGGGACAAGAGGTGAAAAACTGTTTTTT	CASSHLGGTRGEKLFF
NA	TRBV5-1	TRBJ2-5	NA	TGCGCCAGCAGCTTGGCCCAGGCCCGACAAGAGACCCAGTACTTC	CASSLAQARQETQYF
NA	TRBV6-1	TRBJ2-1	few	TGTGCCAGCAGTGAAGAGGTCTTCCTAGGGCAGTTCTTC	CASSEEVFLGQFF
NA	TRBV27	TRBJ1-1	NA	TGTGCCAGCAGTTCCCCGGGGGGGGCAGGGAGGGAAACTGAAGCTTTCTTT	CASSSPGGAGRETEAFF
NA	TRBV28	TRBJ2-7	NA	TGTGCCAGCACCCCGGGACTCCTTTACGAGCAGTACTTC	CASTPGLLYEQYF
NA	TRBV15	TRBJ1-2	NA	TGTGCCACCAGCGGGACACAGGCCTCCTATGGCTACACCTTC	CATSGTQASYGYTF
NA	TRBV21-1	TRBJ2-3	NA	TGTGCCAACTCCAGGGGGCGCAGGCCAGATACGCAGTATTTT	CANSRGRRPDTQYF
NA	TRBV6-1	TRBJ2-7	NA	TGTGCCAGCGAGAGGGGGGCTAGCGGAGGGTACGAGCAGTACTTC	CASERGASGGYEQYF
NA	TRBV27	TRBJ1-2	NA	TGTGCCAGCAGTTTATCTACCCCTTCAGGGGTCAACTATGGCTACACCTTC	CASSLSTPSGVNYGYTF
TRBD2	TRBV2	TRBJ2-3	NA	TGTGCCAGCAGGTCCGGGACTAGCGGGATTCCTAGCACAGATACGCAGTATTTT	CASRSGTSGIPSTDTQYF
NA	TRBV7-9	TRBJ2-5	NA	TGTGCCAGCAGATCCGACAGGACCCTCCAAGAGACCCAGTACTTC	CASRSDRTLQETQYF
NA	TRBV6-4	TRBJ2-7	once	TGTGCCAGCAGTGAACTGGGGGCCGATTCCTACGAGCAGTACTTC	CASSELGADSYEQYF
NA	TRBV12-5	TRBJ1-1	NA	TGTGCTAGTGGTCGGGACCGCTTTGAAGCTTTCTTT	CASGRDRFEAFF
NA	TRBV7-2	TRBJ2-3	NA	TGTGCCAGCAGCTCTCAGACAGGTTTCACAGATACGCAGTATTTT	CASSSQTGFTDTQYF
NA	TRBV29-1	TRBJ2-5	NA	TGCAGCGTTGAAGAGATATGGTCAGAGGAGACCCAGTACTTC	CSVEEIWSEETQYF
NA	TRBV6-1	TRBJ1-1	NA	TGTGCCAGCAGTGTGGAAGGGATGAACACTGAAGCTTTCTTT	CASSVEGMNTEAFF
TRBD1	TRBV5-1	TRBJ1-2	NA	TGCGCCAGCAGCTTGGGTCTAGGGGGCCTAACAAACTATGGCTACACCTTC	CASSLGLGGLTNYGYTF
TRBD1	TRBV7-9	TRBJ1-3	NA	TGTGCCATAGACAGGGGGCCTGGAAACACCATATATTTT	CAIDRGPGNTIYF
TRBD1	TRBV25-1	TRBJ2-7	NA	TGTGCCAGCAGTGAATGGGGGCAGGGGGCCTACGAGCAGTACTTC	CASSEWGQGAYEQYF
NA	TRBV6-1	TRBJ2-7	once	TGTGCCAGCAGTGAAGAGTCGGGCAGAGCCTACGAGCAGTACTTC	CASSEESGRAYEQYF
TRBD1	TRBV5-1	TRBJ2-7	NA	TGCGCCAGCCAGGGACAGGGTGGGCCCCTCTCCCCCTACGAGCAGTACTTC	CASQGQGGPLSPYEQYF
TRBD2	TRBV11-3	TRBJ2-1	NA	TGTGCCAGCAGCTTCTCTGGGACTAGCCAGTTCTTC	CASSFSGTSQFF
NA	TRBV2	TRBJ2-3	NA	TGTGCCAGCCTGAGGGGAAGGGGGGCAGATACGCAGTATTTT	CASLRGRGADTQYF
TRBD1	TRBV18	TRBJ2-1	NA	TGTGCCAGCTCACCAGGGACAGGGGTGGACAATGAGCAGTTCTTC	CASSPGTGVDNEQFF
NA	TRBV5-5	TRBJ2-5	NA	TGTGCCAGCAGCTTATTGACAGGGGAGGGAGAGACCCAGTACTTC	CASSLLTGEGETQYF
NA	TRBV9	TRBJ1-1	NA	TGTGCCAGCAGCCCCGAAGTCCCGAGCCCCACTGAAGCTTTCTTT	CASSPEVPSPTEAFF
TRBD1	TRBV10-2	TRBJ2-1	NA	TGCGCCAGCAGGGGACAGGTCTCGAGCTCCTACAATGAGCAGTTCTTC	CASRGQVSSSYNEQFF
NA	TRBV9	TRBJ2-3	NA	TGTGCCAGCAGCCAAGGAACAGATACGCAGTATTTT	CASSQGTDTQYF